Below, 29 T cell receptor beta chains from the same sample are listed, as sequenced in a study of blood T cells in healthy people across ages. Then a second PCR, running roughly 7 to 11 cycles, was carried out with a sample-barcoded 5' primer and a J-beta primer mix. In TCRdb, the 5' RACE reads were re-called with MiXCR into one record per CDR3 protein. The table has hundreds of thousands of distinct CDR3 sequences, roughly half seen once; the top ten hold about 13%. The sample was blood. These receptors all come from a woman aged 80 or older in good health.

The chain combines TRBV25-1 with TRBJ2-5; D is undetermined. Trimming took 3 bases from V and 5 from J, leaving 10 bases between them. The CDR3 is made up of 13 amino acids. Germline values: CDR1 MGHDK, CDR2 SYGVNS. The CDR3 sequence is CASSDGPHETQYF. The CDR3 coding sequence is TGTGCCAGCAGTGACGGGCCTCACGAGACCCAGTACTTC.

V and J are TRBV7-9 and TRBJ1-2; TRBD1 matches at 7 bases. The CDR3 length is 14 residues. Trimming removed 0 bases from V and 8 bases from J; junction bases left unmatched: 6. Germline V gene sequence: CDR1 SEHNR, CDR2 FQNEAQ (reference sequence). CDR3 coding DNA: TGTGCCAGCAGCTTAGCCGACAGGGCCTGGGGCTACACCTTC. This gives the protein CASSLADRAWGYTF.

This rearrangement joins TRBV5-1 to TRBJ1-6; 11 bases align to TRBD1. The length of the CDR3 is 20 residues. Trimming took 0 bases from V and 3 from J; bases not matched to a gene: 11. CDR1 SGHRS and CDR2 YFSETQ come from the germline V gene. The DNA of the CDR3 is TGCGCCAGCAGCTTGGTCCCGGGACAGGGGGTTGTCAGCTATAATTCACCCCTCCACTTT. Its translation: CASSLVPGQGVVSYNSPLHF.

The CDR3 loop is CASSLGGRERTGELFF. The CDR3 bases are TGTGCCAGCAGCTTAGGGGGAAGGGAAAGGACCGGGGAGCTGTTTTTT. The rearrangement uses TRBV7-6 and TRBJ2-2, with D unresolved. The germline gives CDR1 SGHVS, CDR2 FNYEAQ. The CDR3 consists of 16 residues. With 1 base removed from V and 5 bases from J, the gap between germline ends came to 14 bases.

The rearrangement uses TRBV28 and TRBJ2-7, with 9 bases that match TRBD1. The germline V gene has CDR1 MDHEN and CDR2 SYDVKM. The CDR3 covers 14 residues. The junction had 7 bases not matched to a gene; V was cut back by 6 bases and J by 4 bases. The CDR3, as DNA: TGTGCCAGCAGACGACCGGGACAGGGTTACGAGCAGTACTTC. As protein: CASRRPGQGYEQYF.

Notes on this clonotype: This may stem from a read error, because a much larger clone lies one nucleotide away. The CDR3, as DNA: TGTACCAGCAGTTTAGGCGAACAAGAGACCCAGTACTTC. This codes for CTSSLGEQETQYF. The chain is built from TRBV12-3 or TRBV12-4 and TRBJ2-5; D not certain. The CDR3 has 13 amino acids.

This clonotype was detected ten times or more. The rearrangement links TRBV5-5 to TRBJ1-2; 7 nucleotides line up with TRBD1. The CDR3 spans 15 residues. Germline V lookup: CDR1 SGHKS, CDR2 YYEKEE (reference sequence). V shed 0 bases, J shed 8 bases, and the junction held 10 bases outside the gene matches. CDR3 DNA: TGTGCCAGCAGCTTGGAGGGACAGCAGATCGCCGGCTACACCTTC. This encodes CASSLEGQQIAGYTF.

The chain carries TRBV7-2 and TRBJ1-2; 7 bases are a match to TRBD1. V gave up 0 bases and J gave up 1 base; unmatched junction bases: 2. This CDR3 contains 15 residues. Germline V gene sequence: CDR1 SGHTA, CDR2 FQGNSA. The CDR3 DNA reads TGTGCCAGCAGCTTAGCGGACAGGAGTAACTATGGCTACACCTTC. Protein: CASSLADRSNYGYTF.

The J gene is TRBJ2-6, the V gene TRBV10-3; a possible D gene is TRBD1 (6 bases). Germline CDR1 reads ENHRY; CDR2 reads SYGVKD. Between the trimmed V and J ends, which lost 7 bases and 0 bases, there was a span of 19 bases. This CDR3 region has 18 residues. The CDR3 DNA sequence: TGTGCCATCATGTCGGTGGCAGGGGATCGCTCTGGGGCCAACGTCCTGACTTTC. Translating it yields CAIMSVAGDRSGANVLTF.

This clonotype showed up just a few times. The chain links TRBV9 to TRBJ2-1; TRBD1 is a possible D gene (5 bases). CDR1 is SGDLS and CDR2 is YYNGEE in the germline V gene. V was shortened by 1 base and J by 6 bases, with 20 bases between the two germline ends. The CDR3 has 17 residues. The CDR3, as DNA: TGTGCCAGCAGCGTACTACCCTCCAGGGCCAGACTCAATGAGCAGTTCTTC. Its protein is CASSVLPSRARLNEQFF.

This chain connects TRBV20-1 to TRBJ2-3, with 8 bases that match TRBD2. CDR1 and CDR2 from the germline V gene are DFQATT and SNEGSKA (reference sequence). The CDR3 is 19 amino acids. The V segment lost 4 bases and the J segment 1 base; nucleotides outside the gene matches: 19. The CDR3 sequence: CSAIPPWALAGLGTDTQYF. The CDR3 bases are TGCAGTGCTATCCCCCCCTGGGCCCTAGCGGGTTTGGGCACAGATACGCAGTATTTT.

The rearrangement joins TRBV29-1 to TRBJ2-3; no reliable D call. Germline V gene data show CDR1 as SQVTM and CDR2 as ANQGSEA. The CDR3 length is 13 residues. V lost 8 bases and J 0 bases, leaving 12 bases between the germline ends. CDR3 coding DNA: TGCAGCTCCGACGGATCTAGCACAGATACGCAGTATTTT. Residues: CSSDGSSTDTQYF.

This sequence joins TRBV29-1 and TRBJ1-1; D is possibly TRBD1 (5 bases). From germline, CDR1 is SQVTM and CDR2 ANQGSEA. The ends were cut back, 6 bases at V and 3 bases at J, with 11 bases in the middle. There are 12 residues in the CDR3. The CDR3 coding sequence is TGCAGCGTACTCGACAGTGACACTGAAGCTTTCTTT. Translating it yields CSVLDSDTEAFF.

This clonotype was seen a single time. The junction shows a germline mismatch at one end, possibly a read error. V is TRBV16 and J is TRBJ1-6, with D unresolved. Germline V gives CDR1 KGHSY, CDR2 FQNENV. The CDR3 consists of 13 residues. CDR3 coding DNA: TGTGTCAGCAGCCAATCCACCAATGCACCCCTCCACTTT. Amino acid sequence: CVSSQSTNAPLHF. Filled out from reference TRBV16 and TRBJ1-6, the complete variable domain reads GEEVAQTPKHLVRGEGQKAKLYCAPIKGHSYVFWYQQVLKNEFKFLISFQNENVFDETGMPKERFSAKCLPNSPCSLEIQATKLEDSAVYFCVSSQSTNAPLHFGNGTRLTVT.

The V call is TRBV7-9, the J call TRBJ2-7; no definite D call. TRBJ2-5 explains the end of the DNA better; the J call may be wrong. This CDR3 comprises 15 residues. Germline V gives CDR1 SEHNR, CDR2 FQNEAQ (reference sequence). The CDR3 DNA is TGTGCCAGCAGCACTGGGAAGACTTTAGGGGAGACCCAGTACTTC. Residues: CASSTGKTLGETQYF.

In its sample, this clonotype was seen many times. The chain couples TRBV11-1 to TRBJ2-1, with D possibly called TRBD1 or TRBD2 (5 bases each). The germline gives CDR1 SGHAT, CDR2 FQDESV (reference sequence). Deletions cut 3 bases from V and 6 bases from J, with 15 bases between. The CDR3 is 15 residues long. CDR3 protein: CASSLRVGVRNEQFF. CDR3 bases: TGTGCCAGCAGCTTGAGGGTAGGGGTCCGCAATGAGCAGTTCTTC.

The CDR3: CSAGGDNQPQHF. In DNA form, the CDR3 reads TGCAGTGCTGGCGGAGATAATCAGCCCCAGCATTTT. The chain carries TRBV20-1 and TRBJ1-5, with unresolved D. The CDR3 is made up of 12 amino acids. V lost 5 bases, J lost 4 bases, and 9 bases lay in between. Germline V lookup: CDR1 DFQATT, CDR2 SNEGSKA (reference sequence).

The chain carries TRBV20-1 and TRBJ2-3; D is possibly TRBD1 (6 bases). Germline V gene data show CDR1 as DFQATT and CDR2 as SNEGSKA (reference sequence). The CDR3 consists of 14 residues. The V end lost 0 bases, the J end lost 3 bases, and 10 bases lay between the germline ends. The CDR3 sequence: CSARDVTGTDTQYF. The CDR3 DNA reads TGCAGTGCTAGAGATGTCACAGGGACAGATACGCAGTATTTT.

The genes are TRBV7-9 and TRBJ1-1, with D hard to call. V dropped 6 bases and J dropped 1 base, with 18 bases sitting between them. The CDR3 spans 16 residues. Germline-derived CDR1 and CDR2 are SEHNR and FQNEAQ (reference sequence). CDR3 loop: CASRSPYRAKNTEAFF. The CDR3 nucleotides are TGTGCCAGCAGGTCTCCTTACCGGGCGAAGAACACTGAAGCTTTCTTT.

The chain carries TRBV12-3 or TRBV12-4 and TRBJ2-7; D is perhaps TRBD2 (5 bases). Between the trimmed V and J ends, which lost 1 base and 9 bases, there was a span of 13 bases. The CDR3 extends over 13 amino acids. The CDR3 DNA is TGTGCCAGCAGTTTAGGGCGGGTTCTTGGGCAGTACTTC. Translation: CASSLGRVLGQYF.

The genes are TRBV7-8 and TRBJ1-1, with D possibly being TRBD1 (5 bases). This CDR3 region has 13 residues. V dropped 8 bases and J dropped 11 bases, with 21 bases sitting between them. CDR1 and CDR2 (germline): SGHVS, FQNEAQ. The CDR3, as DNA: TGTGCCAGCGGACTAGCGGGGACGGGGGGGGCTTTCTTT. It encodes CASGLAGTGGAFF.

V and J are TRBV6-6 and TRBJ2-5, with 8 nucleotides matching TRBD2. Per germline, CDR1 MNHNY and CDR2 SVGAGI (reference sequence). With V trimmed by 7 bases and J by 1 base, 2 bases remained unmatched. The CDR3 is 13 amino acids. Written as DNA, the CDR3 is TGTGCCAGCATCGGGGGGGTCCAAGAGACCCAGTACTTC. This codes for CASIGGVQETQYF.

The chain has TRBV15 and TRBJ2-5, with no clear D. The last part of the DNA fits TRBJ2-7 better; the J call may be wrong. The CDR3 spans 14 residues. Germline V CDR1 and CDR2: LNHNV, YYDKDF (reference sequence). The CDR3 reads CATSRGSPRNEQYF. CDR3 coding DNA: TGTGCCACCAGCAGAGGTTCACCTCGGAACGAGCAGTACTTC.

CDR3 residues: CASSPSNYEQYF. The CDR3 DNA reads TGTGCCAGCTCACCCTCTAACTACGAGCAGTACTTC. The chain joins TRBV18 to TRBJ2-7; D remains ambiguous. The CDR3 sequence is 12 residues long. V shed 3 bases and J shed 3 bases, with 6 bases lying between them. Per germline, CDR1 KGHSH and CDR2 LQKENI.

To note about this clonotype: This may stem from a read error, because a much larger clone lies one nucleotide away. The chain has TRBV4-1 and TRBJ2-1; D unclear. The germline V gene has CDR1 MGHRA and CDR2 YSYEKL. Trimming removed 4 bases from V and 5 bases from J, with 12 bases in between. The CDR3 contains 14 residues. The CDR3 protein is CASSRVPGHNEQFF. CDR3 DNA: TGCGCCAGCAGCCGAGTGCCAGGACACAATGAGCAGTTCTTC.

V usage is TRBV28 and J usage is TRBJ2-7; 7 bases are a match to TRBD2. The CDR3 is 15 amino acids. V lost 3 bases and J lost 1; bases outside the gene matches: 6. Germline CDR1 and CDR2: MDHEN and SYDVKM. DNA of the CDR3: TGTGCCAGCAGTTTGCGGGGGTCGACTTCCTACGAGCAGTACTTC. Protein product: CASSLRGSTSYEQYF.

The sample holds many counts of this clonotype. The rearrangement links TRBV6-1 to TRBJ2-3; D is unclear. Germline V gene data show CDR1 as MNHNS and CDR2 as SASEGT. CDR3 length: 15 residues. With 4 bases removed from V and 2 bases from J, the gap between germline ends came to 13 bases. The CDR3 nucleotides are TGTGCCAGCAGTGTGGCACGCACTAACACAGATACGCAGTATTTT. Protein: CASSVARTNTDTQYF.

This clonotype was counted ten times or more. The V gene is TRBV29-1, the J gene TRBJ2-5; D perhaps matches TRBD1 (6 bases). The germline V gene has CDR1 SQVTM and CDR2 ANQGSEA. V was clipped by 1 base and J by 6 bases, with 12 bases between them. The length of the CDR3 is 13 residues. The CDR3 sequence is CSVEASRGQTQYF. DNA for the CDR3: TGCAGCGTTGAAGCTTCCAGGGGACAGACCCAGTACTTC.

The chain uses TRBV12-3 or TRBV12-4 and TRBJ2-1; 7 nucleotides agree with TRBD2. V lost 7 bases to trimming and J lost 7 bases; unmatched junction nucleotides: 7. This CDR3 has 13 amino acids. The chain's CDR3 is CASNRWGGNEQFF. The CDR3 DNA reads as TGTGCCAGCAACAGGTGGGGGGGAAATGAGCAGTTCTTC.